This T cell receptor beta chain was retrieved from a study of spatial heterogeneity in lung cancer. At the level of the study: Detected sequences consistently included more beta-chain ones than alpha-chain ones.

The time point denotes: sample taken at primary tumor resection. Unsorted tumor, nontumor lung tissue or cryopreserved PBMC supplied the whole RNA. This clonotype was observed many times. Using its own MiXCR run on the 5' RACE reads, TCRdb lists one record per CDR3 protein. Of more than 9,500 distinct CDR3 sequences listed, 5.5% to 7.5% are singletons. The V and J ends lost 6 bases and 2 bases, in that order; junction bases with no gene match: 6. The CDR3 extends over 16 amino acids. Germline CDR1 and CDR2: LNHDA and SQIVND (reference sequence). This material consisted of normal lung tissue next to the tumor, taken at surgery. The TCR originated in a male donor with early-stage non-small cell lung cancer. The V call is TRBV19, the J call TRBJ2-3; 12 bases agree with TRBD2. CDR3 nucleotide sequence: TGTGCCAGTAGCCTTGGACTAGCGGGACTCACAGATACGCAGTATTTT. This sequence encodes CASSLGLAGLTDTQYF.